Shown below are 24 T cell receptor beta chains from a single sample sequenced in a study of CD8+ T cells in alopecia areata (dated by TCRdb to the late 2010s). Library prep was done by the immunoSEQ multiplex PCR assay. RNA was extracted from all samples and reverse transcribed into cDNA, which served as template for TCR sequencing. Not all clones reach the TCRdb copy of this immuneACCESS table, which keeps in-frame sequences only. Checked studies attribute under half of the gap to unresolved V genes and leave the rest unexplained. Counted in this sample were roughly 150,000 clones; about 60% of them appeared once. Clones ranked in the top ten supply more than 4.5% of the sample. The sequencing input was CD4+ T cells sorted from blood. These receptor sequences come from a human donor in good health.

CDR3 bases: TGTGCCAGCAGTGAAGCGAGGGATCGTCAAAAACTGTTTTTT. Encoded protein: CASSEARDRQKLFF. The chain couples TRBV6-1 to TRBJ1-4; the D is unclear. CDR3 length: 14 amino acids. Per the germline V gene, CDR1 is MNHNS and CDR2 is SASEGT. V lost 0 bases, J lost 9 bases, and 11 bases lay in between.

CDR3 sequence reads: CSVAFEANQPQHF. Written as DNA, the CDR3 is TGCAGCGTTGCATTCGAAGCAAATCAGCCCCAGCATTTT. The chain has TRBV29-1 and TRBJ1-5; D is unclear. There are 13 residues in the CDR3. Trimming removed 4 bases from V and 4 bases from J, with 11 bases in between. Looked up from germline, CDR1 is SQVTM and CDR2 is ANQGSEA.

The rearrangement uses TRBV2 and TRBJ2-1; D assignment may be TRBD1 or TRBD2 (6 bases each). The CDR3 spans 15 residues. V was pared by 8 bases and J by 7 bases, with 21 bases between. Germline values: CDR1 SNHLY, CDR2 FYNNEI. The CDR3 sequence: CASCWDLGGPNEQFF. The CDR3 nucleotides read TGTGCCAGCTGCTGGGATCTGGGGGGCCCAAATGAGCAGTTCTTC.

In its sample, this clone was seen a few times. The rearrangement joins TRBV29-1 to TRBJ2-1; D ambiguous. Germline V gene sequence: CDR1 SQVTM, CDR2 ANQGSEA. The CDR3 contains 11 residues. V shed 3 bases and J shed 7 bases, with 7 bases lying between them. Here the CDR3 reads CSVERGNEQFF. The DNA for the CDR3 is TGCAGCGTTGAGCGAGGAAATGAGCAGTTCTTC.

A few counts support this clone. The chain recombines TRBV5-1 with TRBJ1-1; the D gene is possibly TRBD1 (6 bases). CDR1 SGHRS and CDR2 YFSETQ come from the germline V gene. This CDR3 contains 15 residues. V was clipped by 0 bases and J by 4 bases, with 13 bases between them. CDR3 DNA sequence: TGCGCCAGCAGCTTGGCTGCAGGGGATATCACTGAAGCTTTCTTT. Translated: CASSLAAGDITEAFF.

The V gene is TRBV6-6, the J gene TRBJ2-1, with unresolved D. The V end was cut by 6 bases, the J end by 10 bases, with 13 bases between. The CDR3 runs to 12 residues. Germline values: CDR1 MNHNY, CDR2 SVGAGI (reference sequence). CDR3 protein: CASSPGRKEQFF. CDR3 sequence (DNA): TGTGCCAGCAGCCCTGGACGGAAAGAGCAGTTCTTC.

The CDR3 reads CSVEDPPGISYEQYF. As DNA, the CDR3 is TGCAGCGTTGAAGATCCCCCAGGGATCTCCTACGAGCAGTACTTC. The chain has TRBV29-1 and TRBJ2-7; a possible D gene is TRBD1 (5 bases). Trimming shortened V by 0 bases and J by 0 bases, and 12 bases separated the two germline ends. The germline gives CDR1 SQVTM, CDR2 ANQGSEA. The length of the CDR3 is 15 residues.

This clone was observed a few times. The rearrangement links TRBV29-1 to TRBJ1-3; D unresolved. The germline V and J ends were trimmed by 7 bases and 1 base, with 11 bases remaining between them. Germline V CDR1 and CDR2: SQVTM, ANQGSEA. The CDR3 covers 13 residues. The CDR3 coding sequence is TGCAGCGCCGAAGACACGTCTGGAAACACCATATATTTT. Its translation is CSAEDTSGNTIYF. The full variable domain, rest sourced from reference TRBV29-1 and TRBJ1-3, is SAVISQKPSRDICQRGTSLTIQCQVDSQVTMMFWYRQQPGQSLTLIATANQGSEATYESGFVIDKFPISRPNLTFSTLTVSNMSPEDSSIYLCSAEDTSGNTIYFGEGSWLTVV.

The chain is built from TRBV29-1 and TRBJ2-7, with TRBD2 matching over 8 bases. Losses at the gene ends were 7 bases for V and 6 bases for J; bases not matched to a gene: 11. The CDR3 length is 13 residues. Germline V lookup: CDR1 SQVTM, CDR2 ANQGSEA. CDR3 DNA sequence: TGCAGCGCCTCGGGACTAGGACGGCCCGAGCAGTACTTC. Encoded protein: CSASGLGRPEQYF.

The V gene is TRBV5-1, the J gene TRBJ1-1; D is unresolved. This CDR3 contains 12 residues. Trimming removed 0 bases from V and 2 bases from J, with 2 bases in between. CDR1 is SGHRS, CDR2 YFSETQ, per germline. The CDR3 here is CASSLDNTEAFF. In DNA, the CDR3 is TGCGCCAGCAGCTTGGACAACACTGAAGCTTTCTTT.

This clone appeared a few times. The rearrangement uses TRBV7-2 and TRBJ2-4; D unresolved. The CDR3 covers 15 residues. Germline V gene sequence: CDR1 SGHTA, CDR2 FQGNSA. Trimming shortened V by 4 bases and J by 0 bases, and 10 bases separated the two germline ends. The CDR3 loop is CASSSERLAKNIQYF. The CDR3 coding sequence is TGTGCCAGCAGCTCCGAAAGATTAGCCAAAAACATTCAGTACTTC.

This chain links TRBV11-2 with TRBJ2-5, with unresolved D. The CDR3 extends over 13 amino acids. V lost 4 bases and J lost 5, with 11 bases in between. Germline V gene lookup returns CDR1 SGHAT and CDR2 FQNNGV. CDR3 region: CASSSQVGETQYF. The DNA of the CDR3 is TGTGCCAGCAGCTCACAAGTTGGGGAGACCCAGTACTTC.

CDR3: CASSQVPAGGASTGELFF. The CDR3 DNA follows: TGCGCCAGCAGCCAAGTTCCAGCGGGAGGGGCGTCCACCGGGGAGCTGTTTTTT. The chain joins TRBV4-1 to TRBJ2-2; 10 bases are shared with TRBD2. The CDR3 contains 18 residues. CDR1 is MGHRA and CDR2 is YSYEKL in the germline V gene. J was trimmed by 4 bases and V by 1 base; bases with no gene match: 9.

This sequence joins TRBV30 and TRBJ1-1; D uncertain. The germline V gene has CDR1 GTSNPN and CDR2 SVGIG (reference sequence). Trimming cost V 2 bases and J 1 base, with 8 bases left between them. The CDR3 length is 13 residues. CDR3 DNA sequence: TGTGCCTGGAGTATCTGGCCGAACACTGAAGCTTTCTTT. Translation gives CAWSIWPNTEAFF.

The chain uses TRBV5-1 and TRBJ2-7; the D gene is possibly TRBD1 (6 bases). The germline V gene has CDR1 SGHRS and CDR2 YFSETQ. This CDR3 is built from 12 residues. Trimming took off 5 bases at V and 2 bases at J, with 8 bases between the two ends. CDR3 bases: TGCGCCAGCAGACAGGGTCCCTACGAGCAGTACTTC. It translates to CASRQGPYEQYF.

The chain recombines TRBV30 with TRBJ2-5, with D possibly being TRBD1 (5 bases). Germline-derived CDR1 and CDR2 are GTSNPN and SVGIG (reference sequence). V shed 5 bases and J shed 1 base, with 11 bases lying between them. The CDR3 totals 13 residues. CDR3 in DNA: TGTGCCTGGGGGCGACAGTTCCAAGAGACCCAGTACTTC. It specifies CAWGRQFQETQYF.

This clone was recorded a few times. The V call is TRBV19, the J call TRBJ2-1, with D possibly being TRBD2 (5 bases). Looked up from germline, CDR1 is LNHDA and CDR2 is SQIVND (reference sequence). The CDR3 spans 13 residues. Trimming took off 4 bases at V and 8 bases at J, with 12 bases between the two ends. CDR3 residues: CASSTMGGHEQFF. The CDR3 bases are TGTGCCAGTAGTACTATGGGCGGGCATGAGCAGTTCTTC.

This clone turned up a few times. This sequence joins TRBV2 and TRBJ2-2, with D perhaps matching TRBD2 (5 bases). CDR1 SNHLY and CDR2 FYNNEI come from the germline V gene. With 4 bases removed from V and 4 bases from J, the gap between germline ends came to 10 bases. The CDR3 extends over 14 amino acids. The CDR3 here is CASSGLAATGELFF. The CDR3 bases are TGTGCCAGCAGTGGGCTAGCAGCCACCGGGGAGCTGTTTTTT.

The chain joins TRBV29-1 to TRBJ2-4; 7 nucleotides agree with TRBD1. Germline lookup yields CDR1 SQVTM and CDR2 ANQGSEA. Losses at the gene ends were 2 bases for V and 0 bases for J; bases not matched to a gene: 10. This CDR3 has 17 residues. CDR3 sequence reads: CSVELWDRALAKNIQYF. The DNA of the CDR3 is TGCAGCGTTGAATTATGGGACAGAGCACTAGCCAAAAACATTCAGTACTTC.

This clone was seen only a few times. The gene calls are TRBV30 and TRBJ1-2; 10 bases are a match to TRBD1. From germline, CDR1 is GTSNPN and CDR2 SVGIG (reference sequence). V lost 3 bases, J lost 8 bases, and 6 bases stayed unmatched. This CDR3 is built from 13 residues. The CDR3 sequence: CAWRDRGVQGYTF. DNA of the CDR3: TGTGCCTGGAGGGACAGGGGGGTACAGGGCTACACCTTC.

J is TRBJ2-1 and V is TRBV11-2; D is unclear. Trimming shortened V by 1 base and J by 7 bases, and 8 bases separated the two germline ends. Germline CDR1 is SGHAT and CDR2 is FQNNGV. This CDR3 contains 13 residues. This chain's CDR3 is CASSLGGGNEQFF. As DNA, the CDR3 is TGTGCCAGCAGCTTAGGTGGTGGGAATGAGCAGTTCTTC.

The chain uses TRBV5-1 and TRBJ2-5; D is possibly TRBD1 (7 bases). Germline values: CDR1 SGHRS, CDR2 YFSETQ. The CDR3 totals 14 residues. V was trimmed by 4 bases and J by 4 bases, leaving 14 bases between them. The CDR3 protein is CASSARQGGETQYF. DNA for the CDR3: TGCGCCAGCAGCGCCAGACAGGGAGGAGAGACCCAGTACTTC.

Details on this clone: Other DNA sequences in this sample translate to the same CDR3. This rearrangement joins TRBV29-1 to TRBJ2-2; D is tentatively TRBD1 or TRBD2 (5 bases each). V was shortened by 6 bases and J by 2 bases, with 13 bases between the two germline ends. The CDR3 spans 14 residues. From germline, CDR1 is SQVTM and CDR2 ANQGSEA. CDR3 residues: CSVRSGTNTGELFF. As DNA, the CDR3 is TGCAGCGTCCGCTCAGGGACCAACACCGGGGAGCTGTTTTTT.

The chain couples TRBV18 to TRBJ2-1, with D uncertain. V was pared by 0 bases and J by 7 bases, with 13 bases between. The germline CDR1 and CDR2 sequences are KGHSH and LQKENI. This CDR3 has 15 amino acids. CDR3 nucleotide sequence: TGTGCCAGCTCACCACCGGGGAAGGGTTCTAATGAGCAGTTCTTC. Protein: CASSPPGKGSNEQFF. Complete variable domain (other parts from reference TRBV18 and TRBJ2-1): NAGVMQNPRHLVRRRGQEARLRCSPMKGHSHVYWYRQLPEEGLKFMVYLQKENIIDESGMPKERFSAEFPKEGPSILRIQQVVRGDSAAYFCASSPPGKGSNEQFFGPGTRLTVL.